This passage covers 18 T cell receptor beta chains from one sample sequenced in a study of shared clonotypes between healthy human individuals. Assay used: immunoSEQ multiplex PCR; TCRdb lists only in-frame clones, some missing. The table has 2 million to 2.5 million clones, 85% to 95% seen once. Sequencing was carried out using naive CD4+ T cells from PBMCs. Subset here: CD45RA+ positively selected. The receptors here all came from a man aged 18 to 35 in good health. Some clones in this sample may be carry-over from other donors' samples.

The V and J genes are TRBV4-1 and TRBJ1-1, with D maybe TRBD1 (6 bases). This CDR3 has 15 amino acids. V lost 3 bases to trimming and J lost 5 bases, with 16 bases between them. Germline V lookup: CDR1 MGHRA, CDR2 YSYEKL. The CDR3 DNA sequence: TGCGCCAGCAGCCAGGGGACACGGGTGGGGACTGAAGCTTTCTTT. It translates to CASSQGTRVGTEAFF.

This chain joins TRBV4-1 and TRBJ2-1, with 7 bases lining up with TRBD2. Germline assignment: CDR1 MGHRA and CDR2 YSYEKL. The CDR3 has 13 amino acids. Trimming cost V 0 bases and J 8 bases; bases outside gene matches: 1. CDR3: CASSQDGGDEQFF. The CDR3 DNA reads TGCGCCAGCAGCCAAGATGGGGGGGATGAGCAGTTCTTC.

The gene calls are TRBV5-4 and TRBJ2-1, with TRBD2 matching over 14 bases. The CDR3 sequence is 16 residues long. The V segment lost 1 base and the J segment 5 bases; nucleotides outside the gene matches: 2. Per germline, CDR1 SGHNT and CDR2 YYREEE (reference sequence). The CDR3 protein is CASSLTGLAGDNEQFF. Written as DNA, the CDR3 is TGTGCCAGCAGCTTGACGGGACTAGCGGGAGACAATGAGCAGTTCTTC. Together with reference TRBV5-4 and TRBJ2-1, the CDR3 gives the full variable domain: ETGVTQSPTHLIKTRGQQVTLRCSSQSGHNTVSWYQQALGQGPQFIFQYYREEENGRGNFPPRFSGLQFPNYSSELNVNALELDDSALYLCASSLTGLAGDNEQFFGPGTRLTVL.

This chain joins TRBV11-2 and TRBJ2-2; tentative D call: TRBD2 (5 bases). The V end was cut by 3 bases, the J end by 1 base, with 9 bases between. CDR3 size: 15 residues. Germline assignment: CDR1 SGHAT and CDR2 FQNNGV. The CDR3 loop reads CASSLVSGNTGELFF. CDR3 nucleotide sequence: TGTGCCAGCAGCTTGGTGAGCGGGAACACCGGGGAGCTGTTTTTT.

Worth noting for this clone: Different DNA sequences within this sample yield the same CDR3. The CDR3 nucleotides read TGTGCCAGCACCTCTAGCGAGACGGCCTACGAGCAGTACTTC. Translated: CASTSSETAYEQYF. This sequence joins TRBV2 and TRBJ2-7, with a possible D match to TRBD2 (6 bases). CDR3 length equals 14 residues. The germline V gene encodes CDR1 SNHLY and CDR2 FYNNEI. Trimming stripped 7 bases from V and 2 bases from J, with 15 bases between.

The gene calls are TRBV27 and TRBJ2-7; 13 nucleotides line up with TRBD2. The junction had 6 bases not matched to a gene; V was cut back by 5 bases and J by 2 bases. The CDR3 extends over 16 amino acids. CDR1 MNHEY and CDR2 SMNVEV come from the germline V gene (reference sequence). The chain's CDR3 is CASSVLAGGSTYEQYF. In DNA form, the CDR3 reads TGTGCCAGCAGTGTACTAGCGGGAGGGTCAACCTACGAGCAGTACTTC.

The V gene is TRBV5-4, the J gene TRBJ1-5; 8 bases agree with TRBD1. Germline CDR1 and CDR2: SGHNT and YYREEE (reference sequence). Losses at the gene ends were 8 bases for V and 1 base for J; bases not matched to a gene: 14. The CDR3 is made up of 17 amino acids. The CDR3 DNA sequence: TGTGCCAGGCGTATGGACAGGGCCATTGGGAGCAATCAGCCCCAGCATTTT. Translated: CARRMDRAIGSNQPQHF.

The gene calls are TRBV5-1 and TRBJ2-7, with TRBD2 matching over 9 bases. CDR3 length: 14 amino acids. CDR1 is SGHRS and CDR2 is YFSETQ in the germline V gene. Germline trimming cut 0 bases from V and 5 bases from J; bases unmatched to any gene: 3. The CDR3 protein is CASSLGGRDDEQYF. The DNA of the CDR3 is TGCGCCAGCAGCTTGGGCGGGAGGGACGACGAGCAGTACTTC.

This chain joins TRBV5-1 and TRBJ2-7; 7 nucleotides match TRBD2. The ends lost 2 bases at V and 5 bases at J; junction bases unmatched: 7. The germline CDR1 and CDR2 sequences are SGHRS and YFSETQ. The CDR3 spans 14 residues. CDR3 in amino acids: CASSLARENDEQYF. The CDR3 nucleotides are TGCGCCAGCAGCTTAGCGCGGGAGAACGACGAGCAGTACTTC.

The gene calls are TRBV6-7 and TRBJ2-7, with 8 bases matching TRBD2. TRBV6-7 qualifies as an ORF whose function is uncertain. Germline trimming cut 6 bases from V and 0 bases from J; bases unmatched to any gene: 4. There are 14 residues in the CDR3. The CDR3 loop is CASRPGTSSYEQYF. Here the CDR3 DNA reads TGTGCCAGCAGGCCCGGGACTAGCTCCTACGAGCAGTACTTC.

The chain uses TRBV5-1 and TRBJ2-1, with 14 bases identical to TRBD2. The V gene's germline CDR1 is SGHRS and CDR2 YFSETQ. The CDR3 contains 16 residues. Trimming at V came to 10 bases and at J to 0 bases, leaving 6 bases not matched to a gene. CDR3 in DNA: TGCGCCCGGGGGACTAGCGGGAGTTACTCCTACAATGAGCAGTTCTTC. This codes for CARGTSGSYSYNEQFF.

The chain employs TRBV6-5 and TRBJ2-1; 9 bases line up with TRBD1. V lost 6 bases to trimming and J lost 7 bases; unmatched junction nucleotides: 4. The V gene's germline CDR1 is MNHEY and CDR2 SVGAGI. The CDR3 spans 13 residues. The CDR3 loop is CASRRTGVNEQFF. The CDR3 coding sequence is TGTGCCAGCAGACGGACAGGGGTGAATGAGCAGTTCTTC.

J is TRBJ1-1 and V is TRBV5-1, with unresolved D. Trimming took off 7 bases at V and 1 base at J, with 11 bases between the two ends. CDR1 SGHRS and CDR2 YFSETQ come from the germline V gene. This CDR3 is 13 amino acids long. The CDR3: CASRGTANTEAFF. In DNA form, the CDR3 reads TGCGCCAGCCGTGGCACCGCGAACACTGAAGCTTTCTTT.

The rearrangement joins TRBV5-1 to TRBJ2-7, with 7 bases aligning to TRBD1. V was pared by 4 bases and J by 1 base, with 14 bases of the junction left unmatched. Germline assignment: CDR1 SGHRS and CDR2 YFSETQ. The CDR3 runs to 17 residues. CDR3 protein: CASSRDSLGLSSYEQYF. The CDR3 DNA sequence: TGCGCCAGCAGCCGGGACAGCCTAGGTCTCAGTTCCTACGAGCAGTACTTC.

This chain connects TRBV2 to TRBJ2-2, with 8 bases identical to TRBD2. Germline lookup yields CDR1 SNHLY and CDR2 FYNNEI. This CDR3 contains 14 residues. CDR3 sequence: CASQRELGTGELFF. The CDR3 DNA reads TGTGCTTCCCAGCGGGAGCTCGGCACCGGGGAGCTGTTTTTT. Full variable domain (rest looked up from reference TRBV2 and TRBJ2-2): EPEVTQTPSHQVTQMGQEVILRCVPISNHLYFYWYRQILGQKVEFLVSFYNNEISEKSEIFDDQFSVERPDGSNFTLKIRSTKLEDSAMYFCASQRELGTGELFFGEGSRLTVL.

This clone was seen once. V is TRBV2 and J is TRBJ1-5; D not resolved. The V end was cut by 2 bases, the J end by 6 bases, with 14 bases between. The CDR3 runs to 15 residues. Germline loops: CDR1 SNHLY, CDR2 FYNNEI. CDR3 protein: CASSEMQARGQPQHF. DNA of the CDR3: TGTGCCAGCAGTGAAATGCAGGCACGGGGTCAGCCCCAGCATTTT.

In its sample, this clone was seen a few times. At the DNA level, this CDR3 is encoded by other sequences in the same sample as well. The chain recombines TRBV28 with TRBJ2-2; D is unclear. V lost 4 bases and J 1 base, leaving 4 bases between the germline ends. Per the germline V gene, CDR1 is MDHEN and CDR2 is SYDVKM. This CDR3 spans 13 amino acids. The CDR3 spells CASSSQNTGELFF. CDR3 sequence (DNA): TGTGCCAGCAGTTCCCAGAACACCGGGGAGCTGTTTTTT.

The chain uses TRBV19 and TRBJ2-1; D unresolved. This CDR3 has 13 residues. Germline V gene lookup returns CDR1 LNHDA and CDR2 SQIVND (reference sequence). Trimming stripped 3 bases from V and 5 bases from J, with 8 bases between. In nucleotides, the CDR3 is TGTGCCAGTAGTATTTCTAGAGACAATGAGCAGTTCTTC. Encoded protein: CASSISRDNEQFF.